These 23 T cell receptor beta chains came from one sample sequenced in a study of neurological immune-mediated disorders. TCRdb passed the 5' RACE reads through MiXCR, listing each CDR3 protein once. In the table there are 87,000 or so distinct CDR3 sequences, roughly 3.5% of which are singletons. The sample taken for sequencing was PBMCs. These TCRs come from a woman in her fifties or sixties with multiple sclerosis.

This clonotype was recorded at least ten times. This rearrangement joins TRBV20-1 to TRBJ1-4, with a weak D call TRBD1 (5 bases). The V and J ends lost 6 bases and 0 bases respectively, with 11 bases between them. CDR1 and CDR2 (germline): DFQATT, SNEGSKA (reference sequence). The CDR3 is 14 residues long. CDR3 nucleotide sequence: TGCAGTGCCCCCCCGGGGGCAACTAATGAAAAACTGTTTTTT. Protein: CSAPPGATNEKLFF.

This clonotype was seen at least ten times. V gene TRBV7-6 combines with J gene TRBJ2-1; TRBD1 is a possible D gene (5 bases). The CDR3 sequence is 16 residues long. Germline loops: CDR1 SGHVS, CDR2 FNYEAQ. Deletions cut 1 base from V and 7 bases from J, with 17 bases between. CDR3 sequence (DNA): TGTGCCAGCAGCTTAGGTTCTTTGACAGTTCGTAATGAGCAGTTCTTC. It encodes CASSLGSLTVRNEQFF.

In its sample, this clonotype was seen many times. The V call is TRBV7-2, the J call TRBJ1-1, with D uncertain. The CDR3 contains 15 residues. V lost 1 base and J 1 base, leaving 10 bases between the germline ends. Germline lookup yields CDR1 SGHTA and CDR2 FQGNSA. The CDR3: CASSLGPGRNTEAFF. For the CDR3, the DNA is TGTGCCAGCAGCTTAGGTCCAGGAAGGAACACTGAAGCTTTCTTT.

This clonotype was counted many times. The chain links TRBV27 to TRBJ1-5, with D hard to call. V gave up 5 bases and J gave up 4 bases, with 9 bases separating them. This CDR3 region has 13 residues. Germline values: CDR1 MNHEY, CDR2 SMNVEV (reference sequence). The CDR3, as DNA: TGTGCCAGCAGTGATGACACAAATCAGCCCCAGCATTTT. As protein: CASSDDTNQPQHF.

This clonotype showed up many times. This chain uses TRBV10-3 with TRBJ2-5; no clear D gene. From germline, CDR1 is ENHRY and CDR2 SYGVKD. The V and J ends lost 4 bases and 1 base respectively, with 7 bases between them. The CDR3 totals 13 residues. The DNA for the CDR3 is TGTGCCATCAGTGCTGAGGCCCAAGAGACCCAGTACTTC. Protein sequence: CAISAEAQETQYF.

This clonotype has a handful of counts. It may be a read error: a sequence one base away is much more abundant. The CDR3 reads CSATGQEEEQFF. CDR3 DNA sequence: TGCAGTGCCACGGGACAGGAGGAAGAGCAGTTCTTC. The V gene is TRBV20-1, the J gene TRBJ2-1; 8 bases line up with TRBD1. The trim removed 6 bases at V and 10 bases at J, leaving 8 bases unmatched. CDR1 and CDR2 from the germline V gene are DFQATT and SNEGSKA (reference sequence). There are 12 residues in the CDR3.

This clonotype has ten or more counts. The genes are TRBV7-3 and TRBJ2-1; maybe TRBD2 (6 bases). V lost 3 bases and J 1 base, leaving 10 bases between the germline ends. The CDR3 consists of 15 residues. CDR1 and CDR2 from the germline V gene are SGHTA and FQGTGA. Written as DNA, the CDR3 is TGTGCCAGCAGCTTGGCGGGGCATTCCTACAATGAGCAGTTCTTC. This codes for CASSLAGHSYNEQFF.

This clonotype was picked up many times. CDR3 loop: CSATTGTGSSSTDTQYF. Here the CDR3 DNA reads TGCAGTGCTACTACCGGGACAGGGTCCTCTAGCACAGATACGCAGTATTTT. This rearrangement joins TRBV20-1 to TRBJ2-3, with 9 bases fitting TRBD1. The CDR3 totals 17 residues. V gave up 4 bases and J gave up 0 bases; unmatched junction bases: 11. Per germline, CDR1 DFQATT and CDR2 SNEGSKA (reference sequence).

This clonotype was observed at least ten times. The V gene is TRBV20-1, the J gene TRBJ1-3, with 7 bases identical to TRBD1. The J segment lost 4 bases and the V segment lost 5 bases, leaving 5 bases of the junction unmatched. The CDR3 has 13 amino acids. The germline V gene has CDR1 DFQATT and CDR2 SNEGSKA (reference sequence). CDR3 loop: CSALPGQGNTIYF. For the CDR3, the DNA is TGCAGTGCTCTTCCGGGACAGGGAAACACCATATATTTT.

This clonotype appeared many times. The J gene is TRBJ2-3, the V gene TRBV18, with TRBD1 matching over 7 bases. The ends lost 3 bases at V and 2 bases at J; junction bases unmatched: 8. Germline loops: CDR1 KGHSH, CDR2 LQKENI. This CDR3 contains 16 residues. The CDR3 reads CASSPRWDSNTDTQYF. Here the CDR3 DNA reads TGTGCCAGCTCACCGAGGTGGGACAGTAACACAGATACGCAGTATTTT.

The sample holds many counts of this clonotype. The rearrangement uses TRBV7-2 and TRBJ1-4; D gene uncertain. The germline V and J ends were trimmed by 5 bases and 0 bases, with 7 bases remaining between them. The CDR3 is made up of 14 amino acids. Germline V gene lookup returns CDR1 SGHTA and CDR2 FQGNSA. The CDR3 coding sequence is TGTGCCAGCAGCCCCGGGACAACTAATGAAAAACTGTTTTTT. Protein sequence: CASSPGTTNEKLFF.

This clonotype was seen many times. The chain employs TRBV6-2 or TRBV6-3 and TRBJ2-5, with 7 bases matching TRBD1. There are 15 residues in the CDR3. Trimming cost V 6 bases and J 7 bases; bases outside gene matches: 14. Looked up from germline, CDR1 is MNHEY and CDR2 is SVGEGT. The CDR3 loop is CASRRATGTSGTQYF. The CDR3 region has the DNA TGTGCCAGCAGGCGAGCGACAGGGACGTCAGGGACCCAGTACTTC.

This clonotype was recorded many times. This chain connects TRBV12-3 or TRBV12-4 to TRBJ2-1; no clear D. The ends were cut back, 7 bases at V and 7 bases at J, with 11 bases in the middle. The CDR3 is 12 residues long. This chain's CDR3 is CASTDPPNEQFF. For the CDR3, the DNA is TGTGCCAGCACCGACCCCCCAAATGAGCAGTTCTTC.

This clonotype was picked up many times. The V call is TRBV5-5, the J call TRBJ2-1; D ambiguous. V was clipped by 4 bases and J by 6 bases, with 11 bases between them. The CDR3 is 13 amino acids. Germline V gene sequence: CDR1 SGHKS, CDR2 YYEKEE (reference sequence). Here the CDR3 reads CASSPVSGNEQFF. The DNA of the CDR3 is TGTGCCAGCAGCCCCGTGTCGGGCAATGAGCAGTTCTTC.

In this sample, this clonotype turned up many times. The V and J genes are TRBV20-1 and TRBJ1-5, with 10 bases fitting TRBD1. This CDR3 contains 15 residues. Losses at the gene ends were 4 bases for V and 5 bases for J; bases not matched to a gene: 8. Looked up from germline, CDR1 is DFQATT and CDR2 is SNEGSKA (reference sequence). In DNA, the CDR3 is TGCAGTGCTATTCACGGCGGGACAGGGGATCAGCCCCAGCATTTT. This gives the protein CSAIHGGTGDQPQHF.

The table lists this clonotype with many counts. This chain links TRBV4-1 with TRBJ1-1; TRBD1 agrees at 8 bases. The CDR3 consists of 18 residues. V trimming: 2 bases; J trimming: 0 bases; junction bases outside the gene matches: 11. The germline V gene has CDR1 MGHRA and CDR2 YSYEKL. CDR3 residues: CASSQRLGQGVMNTEAFF. The DNA for the CDR3 is TGCGCCAGCAGCCAACGATTAGGACAGGGCGTTATGAACACTGAAGCTTTCTTT.

This clonotype occurred many times. The genes are TRBV20-1 and TRBJ1-5; possible D gene TRBD1, 5 bases. Trimming removed 5 bases at V and 6 bases at J, with 11 bases between. CDR3 length: 12 amino acids. Per germline, CDR1 DFQATT and CDR2 SNEGSKA (reference sequence). As DNA, the CDR3 is TGCAGTGCTGGGGGGTCGGCTCAGCCCCAGCATTTT. Translation: CSAGGSAQPQHF.

This clonotype was observed at least ten times. The chain links TRBV29-1 to TRBJ1-5, with D possibly matching TRBD1 (5 bases). The CDR3 is 13 residues long. The V end was cut by 3 bases, the J end by 3 bases, with 9 bases between. The germline gives CDR1 SQVTM, CDR2 ANQGSEA. CDR3 sequence (DNA): TGCAGCGTTGATTGGGGCGACAATCAGCCCCAGCATTTT. Encoded protein: CSVDWGDNQPQHF.

This clonotype appeared many times. The J gene is TRBJ2-2, the V gene TRBV15, with no clear D. The CDR3 length is 13 residues. The germline V gene encodes CDR1 LNHNV and CDR2 YYDKDF (reference sequence). V was clipped by 0 bases and J by 6 bases, with 5 bases between them. The CDR3 sequence: CATSRDRAGELFF. In DNA, the CDR3 is TGTGCCACCAGCAGAGATCGGGCCGGGGAGCTGTTTTTT.

This clonotype was found many times. The genes are TRBV20-1 and TRBJ1-6; perhaps TRBD1 as D (5 bases). Trimming stripped 6 bases from V and 10 bases from J, with 19 bases between. This CDR3 contains 14 residues. Looked up from germline, CDR1 is DFQATT and CDR2 is SNEGSKA (reference sequence). CDR3 sequence reads: CSANPDTPKSPLHF. In DNA form, the CDR3 reads TGCAGTGCAAACCCGGACACACCTAAATCACCCCTCCACTTT.

This clonotype was counted at least ten times. The V gene is TRBV7-9, the J gene TRBJ2-3; 14 nucleotides line up with TRBD2. V lost 5 bases to trimming and J lost 3 bases; unmatched junction nucleotides: 4. Germline V gene lookup returns CDR1 SEHNR and CDR2 FQNEAQ (reference sequence). The CDR3 sequence is 16 residues long. The CDR3 here is CASSTGLAGGTDTQYF. CDR3 sequence (DNA): TGTGCCAGCAGCACCGGACTAGCGGGGGGTACAGATACGCAGTATTTT. The full variable domain, with the rest looked up from reference TRBV7-9 and TRBJ2-3, is DTGVSQNPRHKITKRGQNVTFRCDPISEHNRLYWYRQTLGQGPEFLTYFQNEAQLEKSRLLSDRFSAERPKGSFSTLEIQRTEQGDSAMYLCASSTGLAGGTDTQYFGPGTRLTVL.

This clonotype appeared many times. V and J are TRBV6-5 and TRBJ2-7, with 11 bases matching TRBD1. Germline loops: CDR1 MNHEY, CDR2 SVGAGI. V gave up 2 bases and J gave up 4 bases; unmatched junction bases: 1. CDR3 length: 14 amino acids. CDR3 residues: CASSYGTGGYEQYF. The DNA for the CDR3 is TGTGCCAGCAGTTACGGGACAGGGGGTTACGAGCAGTACTTC.

The chain employs TRBV11-2 and TRBJ2-2; TRBD1 aligns across 8 bases. Germline V gives CDR1 SGHAT, CDR2 FQNNGV. There are 16 residues in the CDR3. The junction had 14 bases not matched to a gene; V was cut back by 7 bases and J by 7 bases. CDR3 in amino acids: CASNLGLQGEGGELFF. DNA of the CDR3: TGTGCCAGCAATCTGGGTTTACAGGGGGAAGGCGGGGAGCTGTTTTTT.